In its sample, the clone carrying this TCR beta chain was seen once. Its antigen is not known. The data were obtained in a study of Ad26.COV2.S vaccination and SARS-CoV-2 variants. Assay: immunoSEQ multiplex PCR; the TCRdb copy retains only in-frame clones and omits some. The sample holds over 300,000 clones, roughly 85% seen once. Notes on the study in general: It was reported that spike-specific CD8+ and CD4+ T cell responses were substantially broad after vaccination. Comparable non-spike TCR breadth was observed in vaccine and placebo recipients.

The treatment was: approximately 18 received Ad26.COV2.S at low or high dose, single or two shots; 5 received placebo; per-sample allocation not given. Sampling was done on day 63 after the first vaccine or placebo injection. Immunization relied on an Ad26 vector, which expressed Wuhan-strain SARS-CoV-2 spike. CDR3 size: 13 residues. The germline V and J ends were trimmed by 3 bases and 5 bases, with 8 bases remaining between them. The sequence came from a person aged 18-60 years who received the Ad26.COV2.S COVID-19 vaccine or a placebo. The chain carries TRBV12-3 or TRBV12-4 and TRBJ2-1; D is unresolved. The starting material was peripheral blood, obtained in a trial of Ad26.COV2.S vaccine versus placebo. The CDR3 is CASSLHRDNEQFF. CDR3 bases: TGTGCCAGCAGTTTGCACAGAGACAATGAGCAGTTCTTC.